The sequence of this TCR beta chain was determined in a study of T cell responses to AZD1222 COVID-19 vaccine. Study-wide results and limits: Mostly white British, mostly female donors; authors suggested clonal diversity may be underestimated. CD4 TCRs linked to vaccination spanned spike, dominating at 160-218 and 743-854. Targets within unmutated variant regions were reportedly found for nearly half of spike-specific TCRs.

In regard to this clone: No antigen is known for it.

With 0 bases clipped from V and 5 bases from J, the junction kept 5 bases outside the gene matches. The CDR3 contains 16 residues. Germline V gene lookup returns CDR1 SGHTA and CDR2 FQGTGA. Produced via immunoSEQ multiplex PCR; TCRdb's table is partial and in-frame only. The table shows 84,000 or so clones, with more than 75% occurring only once. The sample consisted of peripheral blood, taken on day 0 of AZD1222 vaccination. The chain employs TRBV7-3 and TRBJ2-7, with 12 nucleotides matching TRBD1. The source is an adult in good health. CDR3: CASSLTGGTGGDEQYF. CDR3 nucleotides: TGTGCCAGCAGCTTAACTGGCGGGACAGGGGGCGACGAGCAGTACTTC.